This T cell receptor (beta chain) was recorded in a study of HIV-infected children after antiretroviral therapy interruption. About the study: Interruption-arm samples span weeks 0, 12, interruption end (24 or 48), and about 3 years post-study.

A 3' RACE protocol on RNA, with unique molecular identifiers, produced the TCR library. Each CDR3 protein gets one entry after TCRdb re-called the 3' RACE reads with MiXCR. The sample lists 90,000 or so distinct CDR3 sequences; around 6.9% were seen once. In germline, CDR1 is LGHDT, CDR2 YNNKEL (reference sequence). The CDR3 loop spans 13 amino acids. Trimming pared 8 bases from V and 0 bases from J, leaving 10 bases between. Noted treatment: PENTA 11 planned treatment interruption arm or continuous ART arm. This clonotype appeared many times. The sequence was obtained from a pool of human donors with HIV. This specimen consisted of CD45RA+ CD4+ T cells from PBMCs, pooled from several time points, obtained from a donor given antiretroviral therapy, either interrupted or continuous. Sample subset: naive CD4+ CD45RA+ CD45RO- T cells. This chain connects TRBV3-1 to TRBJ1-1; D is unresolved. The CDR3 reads CASVSAVNTEAFF. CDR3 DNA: TGTGCCAGCGTTTCGGCTGTGAACACTGAAGCTTTCTTT.